This T cell receptor (beta chain) derives from a study of blood T cell repertoires in COVID-19. Study summary: In each case, the material was cDNA or gDNA derived from T cells, B-cell-depleted T cells, or PBMCs.

The CDR3 spans 13 residues. Germline V gene sequence: CDR1 SNHLY, CDR2 FYNNEI. With 8 bases removed from V and 5 bases from J, the gap between germline ends came to 16 bases. Original handling: Amplification with reference gene primers provided the estimates of nucleated cell counts. Data came from immunoSEQ multiplex PCR; TCRdb stores just in-frame clones and leaves some out. From that table come the V and J calls and clone size; the DNA was used to work out D and trimming. The sample has about 220,000 clones, under 90% seen once; the top ten hold 3% to 4.5%. The sequence derives from a woman older than 75 with acute or convalescent COVID-19. Sequencing was done on a sample of peripheral blood. V is TRBV2 and J is TRBJ2-7; a possible D gene is TRBD2 (6 bases). CDR3 DNA: TGTGCCAGCTCGGGTGGGGGGTTCAACGAGCAGTACTTC. It yields the protein CASSGGGFNEQYF.